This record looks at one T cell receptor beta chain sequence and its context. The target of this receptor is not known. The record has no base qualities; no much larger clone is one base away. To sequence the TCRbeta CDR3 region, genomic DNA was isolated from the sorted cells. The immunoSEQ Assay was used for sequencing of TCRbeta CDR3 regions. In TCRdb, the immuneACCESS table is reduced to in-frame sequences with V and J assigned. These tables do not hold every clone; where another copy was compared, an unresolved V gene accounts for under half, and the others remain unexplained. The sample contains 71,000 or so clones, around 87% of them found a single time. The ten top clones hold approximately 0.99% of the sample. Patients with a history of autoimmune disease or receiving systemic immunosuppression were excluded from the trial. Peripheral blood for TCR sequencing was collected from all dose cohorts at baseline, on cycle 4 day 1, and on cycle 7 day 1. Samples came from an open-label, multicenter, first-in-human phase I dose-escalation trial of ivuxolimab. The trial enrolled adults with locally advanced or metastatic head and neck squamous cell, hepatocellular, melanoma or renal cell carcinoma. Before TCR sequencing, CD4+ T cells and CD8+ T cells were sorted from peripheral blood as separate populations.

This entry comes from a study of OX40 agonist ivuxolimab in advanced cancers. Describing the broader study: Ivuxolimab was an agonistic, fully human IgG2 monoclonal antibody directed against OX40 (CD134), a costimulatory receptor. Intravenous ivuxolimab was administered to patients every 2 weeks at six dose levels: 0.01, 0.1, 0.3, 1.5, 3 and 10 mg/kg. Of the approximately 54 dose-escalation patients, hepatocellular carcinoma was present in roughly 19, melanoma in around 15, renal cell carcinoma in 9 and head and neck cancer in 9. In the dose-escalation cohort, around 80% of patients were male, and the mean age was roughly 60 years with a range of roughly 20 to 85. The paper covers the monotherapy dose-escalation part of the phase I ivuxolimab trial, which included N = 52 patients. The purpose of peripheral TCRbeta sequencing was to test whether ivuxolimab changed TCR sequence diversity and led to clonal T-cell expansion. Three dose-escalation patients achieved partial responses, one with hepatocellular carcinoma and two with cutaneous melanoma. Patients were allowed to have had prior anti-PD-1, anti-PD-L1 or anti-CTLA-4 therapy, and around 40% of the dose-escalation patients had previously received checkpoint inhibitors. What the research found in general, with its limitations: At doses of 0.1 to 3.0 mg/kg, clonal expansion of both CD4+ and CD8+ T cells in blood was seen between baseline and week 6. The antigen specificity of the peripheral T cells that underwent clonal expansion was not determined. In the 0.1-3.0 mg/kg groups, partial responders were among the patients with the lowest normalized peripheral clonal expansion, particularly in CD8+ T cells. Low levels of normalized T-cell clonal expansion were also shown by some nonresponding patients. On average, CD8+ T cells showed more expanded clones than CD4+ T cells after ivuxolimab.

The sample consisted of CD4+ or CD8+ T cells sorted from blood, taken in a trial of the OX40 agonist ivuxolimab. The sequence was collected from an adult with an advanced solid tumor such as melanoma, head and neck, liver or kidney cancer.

The CDR3 in this case is CASRSGQTGTQYF. The DNA is TGTGCCAGCCGGTCAGGGCAGACGGGGACCCAGTACTTC. The chain uses TRBV28 and TRBJ2-5; D gene: possibly TRBD1, on 5 matching bases. There are 13 amino acids in the CDR3, from cysteine to phenylalanine inclusive. Only the CDR3 DNA stays, 39 bases, in frame from base 1. Cut back by 8 bases and 7 bases, the V and J ends lie 17 bases apart. CDR1 MDHEN and CDR2 SYDVKM are derived from the germline V gene.